Listed below are T cell receptor beta chains from one sample, sequenced in a study of cytomegalovirus exposure and HLA in healthy donors. Method: immunoSEQ multiplex PCR; TCRdb's copy keeps in-frame clones and lacks some. The data contain around 100,000 clones, around four fifths of them singletons. Sample: PBMCs. The receptors were sampled from a female donor in good health and CMV-seropositive. Both conserved end residues are part of each CDR3. The D gene is left open where the match is weak. Clone size is not always given. Where it is, it says once, few, many or a class for expanded clones.

clone_size: once; j_call: TRBJ2-5; v_call: TRBV19; d_call: .; cdr3_aa: CASRLVGGKETQYF; cdr3_nt: TGTGCCAGTAGACTCGTTGGGGGGAAGGAGACCCAGTACTTC
clone_size: .; j_call: TRBJ2-7; v_call: TRBV7-9; d_call: TRBD1; cdr3_aa: CASSLDQGQNEQYF; cdr3_nt: TGTGCCAGCAGCTTAGACCAGGGACAGAACGAGCAGTACTTC
clone_size: .; j_call: TRBJ2-7; v_call: TRBV6-6; d_call: .; cdr3_aa: CASSYGTSNPEQYF; cdr3_nt: TGTGCCAGCAGTTACGGGACAAGTAATCCCGAGCAGTACTTC
clone_size: .; j_call: TRBJ1-2; v_call: TRBV7-3; d_call: TRBD1; cdr3_aa: CASSLRGGAEGYTF; cdr3_nt: TGTGCCAGCAGCTTAAGAGGGGGCGCGGAGGGCTACACCTTC
clone_size: .; j_call: TRBJ1-2; v_call: TRBV7-9; d_call: TRBD1; cdr3_aa: CASSLGDRSYRGYTF; cdr3_nt: TGTGCCAGCAGCTTAGGGGACAGGAGTTATAGGGGCTACACCTTC
clone_size: .; j_call: TRBJ2-3; v_call: TRBV6-1; d_call: TRBD1; cdr3_aa: CASSAPTGSSTDTQYF; cdr3_nt: TGTGCCAGCAGTGCCCCGACAGGGTCTAGCACAGATACGCAGTATTTT
clone_size: .; j_call: TRBJ1-1; v_call: TRBV28; d_call: .; cdr3_aa: CASSGTQRAFF; cdr3_nt: TGTGCCAGCAGTGGGACACAGAGGGCTTTCTTT
clone_size: .; j_call: TRBJ1-2; v_call: TRBV4-1; d_call: .; cdr3_aa: CASSQVGGAHYGYTF; cdr3_nt: TGCGCCAGCAGCCAAGTAGGCGGGGCCCACTATGGCTACACCTTC
clone_size: .; j_call: TRBJ1-2; v_call: TRBV6-5; d_call: .; cdr3_aa: CASSYPGNYGYTF; cdr3_nt: TGTGCCAGCAGTTATCCGGGTAACTATGGCTACACCTTC
clone_size: .; j_call: TRBJ1-1; v_call: TRBV4-1; d_call: TRBD1; cdr3_aa: CASSQVGTGHTEAFF; cdr3_nt: TGCGCCAGCAGCCAAGTAGGGACAGGGCACACTGAAGCTTTCTTT
clone_size: .; j_call: TRBJ2-3; v_call: TRBV5-1; d_call: .; cdr3_aa: CASSYSGSTDTQYF; cdr3_nt: TGCGCCAGCAGCTATTCAGGGAGCACAGATACGCAGTATTTT
clone_size: once; j_call: TRBJ1-2; v_call: TRBV5-1; d_call: .; cdr3_aa: CASSPHLESPIEGTF; cdr3_nt: TGCGCCAGCAGCCCTCACCTCGAGTCTCCTATTGAGGGCACCTTC
clone_size: .; j_call: TRBJ1-5; v_call: TRBV6-1; d_call: .; cdr3_aa: CASSGEGNQLQHF; cdr3_nt: TGTGCCAGCAGTGGAGAGGGAAATCAGCTCCAGCATTTT
clone_size: .; j_call: TRBJ1-2; v_call: TRBV5-6; d_call: .; cdr3_aa: CASSLGSAGFNYGYTF; cdr3_nt: TGTGCCAGCAGCTTAGGTTCGGCAGGCTTTAACTATGGCTACACCTTC
clone_size: .; j_call: TRBJ2-1; v_call: TRBV10-3; d_call: TRBD2; cdr3_aa: CAISESLAGAGDEQFF; cdr3_nt: TGTGCCATCAGTGAGAGCCTAGCGGGAGCTGGGGATGAGCAGTTCTTC
clone_size: .; j_call: TRBJ1-1; v_call: TRBV29-1; d_call: TRBD1; cdr3_aa: CSVSGGTEAFF; cdr3_nt: TGCAGCGTTTCAGGGGGTACTGAAGCTTTCTTT
clone_size: once; j_call: TRBJ1-2; v_call: TRBV5-6; d_call: .; cdr3_aa: CASSLGTDYGYTF; cdr3_nt: TGTGCCAGCAGCTTGGGGACAGACTATGGCTACACCTTC
clone_size: .; j_call: TRBJ1-1; v_call: TRBV10-3; d_call: .; cdr3_aa: CAITPGGINTEAFF; cdr3_nt: TGTGCCATCACCCCGGGGGGGATTAACACTGAAGCTTTCTTT
clone_size: .; j_call: TRBJ1-5; v_call: TRBV10-1; d_call: TRBD1; cdr3_aa: CASPATGGHQPQHF; cdr3_nt: TGCGCCAGCCCGGCCACAGGGGGGCATCAGCCCCAGCATTTT
clone_size: .; j_call: TRBJ1-1; v_call: TRBV6-6; d_call: TRBD1; cdr3_aa: CASSPPGQMNTEAFF; cdr3_nt: TGTGCCAGCAGCCCACCGGGACAGATGAACACTGAAGCTTTCTTT
clone_size: .; j_call: TRBJ1-2; v_call: TRBV4-1; d_call: .; cdr3_aa: CASGVGAVDYGYTF; cdr3_nt: TGCGCCAGCGGGGTAGGGGCGGTGGACTATGGCTACACCTTC
clone_size: .; j_call: TRBJ1-1; v_call: TRBV2; d_call: .; cdr3_aa: CASSEGQMNTEAFF; cdr3_nt: TGTGCCAGCAGTGAGGGACAAATGAACACTGAAGCTTTCTTT
clone_size: .; j_call: TRBJ2-2; v_call: TRBV29-1; d_call: .; cdr3_aa: CSVISGTGELFF; cdr3_nt: TGCAGCGTTATTAGCGGCACCGGGGAGCTGTTTTTT